This T cell receptor (beta chain) was captured by sequencing in a study of CD8 T cells in ankylosing spondylitis. This clonotype was observed many times. One entry per CDR3 protein, called by TCRdb with MiXCR from the 5' RACE reads. The data contain 8,000 to 9,000 distinct CDR3 sequences, 3.5% to 4.5% of them singletons. The J segment lost 2 bases and the V segment lost 5 bases, leaving 3 bases of the junction unmatched. In germline, CDR1 is SGDLS, CDR2 YYNGEE. The CDR3 is 15 residues long. V usage is TRBV9 and J usage is TRBJ2-2, with 10 nucleotides matching TRBD1. The source is a female donor with ankylosing spondylitis or in good health (not recorded which). Sample: blood, either unsorted or a sorted T cell fraction (not recorded which). CDR3 nucleotide sequence: TGTGCCAGCAGTAGACAGGGGGCAAACACCGGGGAGCTGTTTTTT. Encoded protein: CASSRQGANTGELFF.